This T cell receptor beta chain was found in a study of T cell responses to AZD1222 COVID-19 vaccine. The CDR3 totals 14 residues. Germline V gene sequence: CDR1 SGHRS, CDR2 YFSETQ. The trim removed 8 bases at V and 5 bases at J, leaving 3 bases unmatched. Assay: immunoSEQ multiplex PCR; the TCRdb copy retains only in-frame clones and omits some. The sample has 100,000 to 150,000 clones; around 90% are singletons. The receptor comes from an adult in good health. Sequencing used peripheral blood, obtained on day 0 of AZD1222 vaccination. The chain links TRBV5-1 to TRBJ2-2; 13 positions match TRBD2. CDR3 in amino acids: CASATSGRTGELFF. The CDR3 DNA is TGCGCCAGTGCGACTAGCGGGAGGACCGGGGAGCTGTTTTTT.